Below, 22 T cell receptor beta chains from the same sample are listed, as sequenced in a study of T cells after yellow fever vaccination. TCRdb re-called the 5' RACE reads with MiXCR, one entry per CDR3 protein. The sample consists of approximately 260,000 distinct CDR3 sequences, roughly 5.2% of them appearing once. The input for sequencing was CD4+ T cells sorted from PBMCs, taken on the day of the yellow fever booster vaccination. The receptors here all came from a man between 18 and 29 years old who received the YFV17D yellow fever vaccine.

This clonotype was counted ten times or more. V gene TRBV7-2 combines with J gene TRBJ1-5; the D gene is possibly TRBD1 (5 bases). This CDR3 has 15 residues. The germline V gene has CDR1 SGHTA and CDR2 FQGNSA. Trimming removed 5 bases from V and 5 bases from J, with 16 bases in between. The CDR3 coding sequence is TGTGCCAGCAGCCCCCACGGGGGTCGAGATCAGCCCCAGCATTTT. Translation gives CASSPHGGRDQPQHF.

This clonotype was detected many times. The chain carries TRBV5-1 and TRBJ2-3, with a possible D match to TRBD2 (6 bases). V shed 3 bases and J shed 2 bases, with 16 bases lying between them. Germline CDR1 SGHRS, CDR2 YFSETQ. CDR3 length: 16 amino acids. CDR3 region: CASSSGTLLNTDTQYF. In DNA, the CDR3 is TGCGCCAGCAGCTCCGGGACTTTACTTAACACAGATACGCAGTATTTT.

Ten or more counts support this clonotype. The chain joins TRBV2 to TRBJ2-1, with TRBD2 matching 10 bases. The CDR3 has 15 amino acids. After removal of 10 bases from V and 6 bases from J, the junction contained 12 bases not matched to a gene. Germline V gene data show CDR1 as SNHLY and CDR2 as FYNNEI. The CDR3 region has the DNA TGTGCCACCGGCAAGCTAGCGGGGGCCCTCAATGAGCAGTTCTTC. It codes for CATGKLAGALNEQFF.

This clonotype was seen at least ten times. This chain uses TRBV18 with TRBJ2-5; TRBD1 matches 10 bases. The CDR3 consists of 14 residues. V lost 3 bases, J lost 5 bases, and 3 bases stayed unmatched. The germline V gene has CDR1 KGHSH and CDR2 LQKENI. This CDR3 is CASSPGQGGETQYF. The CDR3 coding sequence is TGTGCCAGCTCACCCGGACAGGGGGGTGAGACCCAGTACTTC.

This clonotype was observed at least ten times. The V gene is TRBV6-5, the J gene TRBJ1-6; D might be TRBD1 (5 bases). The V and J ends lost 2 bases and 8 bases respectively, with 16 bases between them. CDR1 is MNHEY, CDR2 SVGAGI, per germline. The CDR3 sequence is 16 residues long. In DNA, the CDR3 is TGTGCCAGCAGTTACGACTGGCAGGGAGAGGATTCACCCCTCCACTTT. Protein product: CASSYDWQGEDSPLHF.

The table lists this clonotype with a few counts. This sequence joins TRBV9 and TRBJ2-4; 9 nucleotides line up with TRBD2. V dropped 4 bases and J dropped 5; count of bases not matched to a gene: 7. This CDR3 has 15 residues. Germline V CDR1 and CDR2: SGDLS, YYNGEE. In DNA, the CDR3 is TGTGCCAGCAGCTCGCGGGGGGGGCCTGAAAACATTCAGTACTTC. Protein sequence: CASSSRGGPENIQYF.

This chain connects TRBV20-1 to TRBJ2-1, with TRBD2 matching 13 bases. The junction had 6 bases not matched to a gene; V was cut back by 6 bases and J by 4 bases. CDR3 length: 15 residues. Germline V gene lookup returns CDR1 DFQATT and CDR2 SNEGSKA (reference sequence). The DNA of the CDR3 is TGCAGTGCGCCCGGACTAGCGGGGGAGTACAATGAGCAGTTCTTC. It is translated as CSAPGLAGEYNEQFF.

CDR3 bases: TGCGCCAGCAGCTTGGCCTTAGTTGGGGCCGGGGAGCTGTTTTTT. It yields the protein CASSLALVGAGELFF. V usage is TRBV5-1 and J usage is TRBJ2-2; D not certain. V lost 0 bases and J lost 6, with 12 bases in between. The CDR3 extends over 15 amino acids. Germline V lookup: CDR1 SGHRS, CDR2 YFSETQ. Full variable domain (missing parts from reference TRBV5-1 and TRBJ2-2): KAGVTQTPRYLIKTRGQQVTLSCSPISGHRSVSWYQQTPGQGLQFLFEYFSETQRNKGNFPGRFSGRQFSNSRSEMNVSTLELGDSALYLCASSLALVGAGELFFGEGSRLTVL.

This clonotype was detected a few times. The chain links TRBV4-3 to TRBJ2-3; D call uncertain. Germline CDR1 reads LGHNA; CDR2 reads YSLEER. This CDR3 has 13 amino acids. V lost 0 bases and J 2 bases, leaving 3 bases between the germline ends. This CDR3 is CASSQDYTDTQYF. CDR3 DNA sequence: TGCGCCAGCAGCCAAGACTACACAGATACGCAGTATTTT.

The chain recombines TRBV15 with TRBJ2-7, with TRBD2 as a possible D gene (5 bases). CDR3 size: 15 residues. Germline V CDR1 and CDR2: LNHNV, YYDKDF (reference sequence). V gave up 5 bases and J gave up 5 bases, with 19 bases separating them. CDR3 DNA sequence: TGTGCCACCAGCGCCTCCGCCGGGCGGGCCCACGAGCAGTACTTC. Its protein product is CATSASAGRAHEQYF.

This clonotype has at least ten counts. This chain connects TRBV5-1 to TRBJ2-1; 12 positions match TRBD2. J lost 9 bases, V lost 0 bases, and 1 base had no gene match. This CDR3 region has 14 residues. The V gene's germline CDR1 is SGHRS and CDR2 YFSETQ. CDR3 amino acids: CASSLGTSGTEQFF. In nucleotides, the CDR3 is TGCGCCAGCAGCTTGGGGACTAGCGGGACTGAGCAGTTCTTC.

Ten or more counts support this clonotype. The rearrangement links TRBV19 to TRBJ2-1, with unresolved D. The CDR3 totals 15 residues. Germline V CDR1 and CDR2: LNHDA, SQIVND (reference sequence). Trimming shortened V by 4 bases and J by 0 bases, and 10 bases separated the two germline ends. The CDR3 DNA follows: TGTGCCAGTAGTAAATACGAGCCCTCCTACAATGAGCAGTTCTTC. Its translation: CASSKYEPSYNEQFF.

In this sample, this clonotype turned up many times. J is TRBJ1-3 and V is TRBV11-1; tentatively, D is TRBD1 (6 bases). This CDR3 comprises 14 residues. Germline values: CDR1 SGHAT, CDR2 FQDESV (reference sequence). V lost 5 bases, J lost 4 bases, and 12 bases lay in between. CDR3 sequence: CASSGRDKGNTIYF. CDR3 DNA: TGTGCCAGCAGCGGACGGGACAAGGGAAACACCATATATTTT.

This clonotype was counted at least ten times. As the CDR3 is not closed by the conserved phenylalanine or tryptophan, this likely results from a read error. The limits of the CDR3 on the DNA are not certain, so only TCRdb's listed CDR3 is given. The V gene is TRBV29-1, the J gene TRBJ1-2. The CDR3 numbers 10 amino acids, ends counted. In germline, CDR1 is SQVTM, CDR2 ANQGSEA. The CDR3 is CSVDSRDFLS.

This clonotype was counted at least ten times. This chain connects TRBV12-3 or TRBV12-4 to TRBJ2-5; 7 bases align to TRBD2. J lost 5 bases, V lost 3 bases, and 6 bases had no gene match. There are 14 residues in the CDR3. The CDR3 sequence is CASSLPTSSETQYF. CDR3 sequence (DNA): TGTGCCAGCAGTTTGCCGACTAGCTCGGAGACCCAGTACTTC.

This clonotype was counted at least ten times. CDR3 loop: CASSQDAGTPNTEAFF. For the CDR3, the DNA is TGCGCCAGCAGCCAAGATGCGGGGACCCCGAACACTGAAGCTTTCTTT. V and J are TRBV4-3 and TRBJ1-1; tentative D call: TRBD1 (5 bases). CDR1 and CDR2 (germline): LGHNA, YSLEER. This CDR3 has 16 amino acids. Trimming took off 0 bases at V and 1 base at J, with 12 bases between the two ends.

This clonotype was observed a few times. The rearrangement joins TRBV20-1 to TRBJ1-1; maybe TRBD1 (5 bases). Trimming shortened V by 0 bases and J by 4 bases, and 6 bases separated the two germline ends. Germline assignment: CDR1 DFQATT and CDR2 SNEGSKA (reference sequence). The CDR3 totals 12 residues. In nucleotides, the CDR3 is TGCAGTGCTAGAGATCAGGGCACTGAAGCTTTCTTT. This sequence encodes CSARDQGTEAFF.

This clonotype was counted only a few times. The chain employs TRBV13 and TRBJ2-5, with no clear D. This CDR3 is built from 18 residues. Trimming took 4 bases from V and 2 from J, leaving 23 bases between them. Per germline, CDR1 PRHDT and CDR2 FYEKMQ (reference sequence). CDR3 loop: CASSSETVCPLGQETQYF. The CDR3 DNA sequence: TGTGCCAGCAGCTCCGAGACTGTATGCCCCTTAGGGCAAGAGACCCAGTACTTC.

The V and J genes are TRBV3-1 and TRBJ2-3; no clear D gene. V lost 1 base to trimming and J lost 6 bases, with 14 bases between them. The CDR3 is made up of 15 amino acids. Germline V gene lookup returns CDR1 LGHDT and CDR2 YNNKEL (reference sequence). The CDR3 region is CASSQGSGPQDTQYF. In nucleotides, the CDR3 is TGTGCCAGCAGCCAAGGGTCGGGTCCCCAGGATACGCAGTATTTT.

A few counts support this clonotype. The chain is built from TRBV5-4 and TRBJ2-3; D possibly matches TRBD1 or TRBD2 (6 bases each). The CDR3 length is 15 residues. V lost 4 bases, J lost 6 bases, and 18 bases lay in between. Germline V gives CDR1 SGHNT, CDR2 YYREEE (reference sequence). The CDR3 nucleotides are TGTGCCAGCAGCATGGAGGGGACACGATCGGATACGCAGTATTTT. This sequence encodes CASSMEGTRSDTQYF.

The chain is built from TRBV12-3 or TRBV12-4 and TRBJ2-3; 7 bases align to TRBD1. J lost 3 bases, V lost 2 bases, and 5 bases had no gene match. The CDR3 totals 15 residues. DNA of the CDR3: TGTGCCAGCAGTTTATTGGGGACAGCGACAGATACGCAGTATTTT. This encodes CASSLLGTATDTQYF.

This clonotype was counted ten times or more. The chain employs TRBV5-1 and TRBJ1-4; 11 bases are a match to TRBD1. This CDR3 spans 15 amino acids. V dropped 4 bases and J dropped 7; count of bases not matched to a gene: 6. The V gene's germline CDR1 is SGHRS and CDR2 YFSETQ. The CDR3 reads CASSPWTGGVEKLFF. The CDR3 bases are TGCGCCAGCAGCCCGTGGACAGGGGGCGTTGAAAAACTGTTTTTT.